This passage covers 19 T cell receptor beta chains from one sample sequenced in a study of T-cell reconstitution after alpha-beta-depleted transplantation in children. A TCRbeta library incorporating unique molecular identifiers was prepared. Each CDR3 protein is one row after TCRdb ran MiXCR on the PCR reads. The repertoire holds 250,000 to 300,000 distinct CDR3 sequences, more than 9% seen once, with about a quarter in the top ten. The sequencing here drew on peripheral blood, taken 180 days after TCRalphabeta/CD19-depleted stem cell transplant. These receptors were taken from a male patient aged 2-10 years who had a stem cell transplant for chronic granulomatous disease, so the T cells may come from the graft donor.

This clonotype came up a few times. The chain joins TRBV4-2 to TRBJ2-1; tentative D call: TRBD2 (6 bases). Trimming cost V 0 bases and J 4 bases, with 10 bases left between them. The CDR3 extends over 15 amino acids. Germline lookup yields CDR1 LGHNA and CDR2 YNFKEQ. CDR3: CASSQDSEGYNEQFF. The DNA of the CDR3 is TGTGCCAGCAGCCAAGATTCGGAGGGGTACAATGAGCAGTTCTTC.

This clonotype has more than one count but fewer than ten. Here the CDR3 DNA reads TGTGCCAGCAGCCCGAGAGTCCAGGGGCCTGACGAGCAGTACTTC. Translated, it gives CASSPRVQGPDEQYF. The chain recombines TRBV9 with TRBJ2-7, with a weak D call TRBD1 (6 bases). Germline V gene lookup returns CDR1 SGDLS and CDR2 YYNGEE. V was cut by 4 bases and J by 5 bases, with 19 bases left in between. The CDR3 is made up of 15 amino acids. Full variable domain (outside the CDR3, taken from reference TRBV9 and TRBJ2-7): DSGVTQTPKHLITATGQRVTLRCSPRSGDLSVYWYQQSLDQGLQFLIQYYNGEERAKGNILERFSAQQFPDLHSELNLSSLELGDSALYFCASSPRVQGPDEQYFGPGTRLTVT.

This clonotype showed up many times. The J gene is TRBJ1-1, the V gene TRBV4-3; D is undetermined. V was trimmed by 0 bases and J by 5 bases, leaving 13 bases between them. This CDR3 spans 15 amino acids. Germline CDR1 and CDR2: LGHNA and YSLEER. CDR3 loop: CASSQDSPPGTEAFF. CDR3 in DNA: TGCGCCAGCAGCCAAGATAGTCCTCCGGGGACTGAAGCTTTCTTT.

This clonotype was observed many times. The rearrangement uses TRBV7-2 and TRBJ2-7, with 15 bases matching TRBD2. CDR3 length: 16 amino acids. Germline trimming cut 5 bases from V and 4 bases from J; bases unmatched to any gene: 6. The germline V gene encodes CDR1 SGHTA and CDR2 FQGNSA. The CDR3 bases are TGTGCCAGCAGCAAGGGACTAGCGGGAGGTAAATACGAGCAGTACTTC. Translated: CASSKGLAGGKYEQYF.

The sample holds one count of this clonotype. This could be a read error, since a much larger clone is one nucleotide away. The chain carries TRBV20-1 and TRBJ1-2; 12 nucleotides agree with TRBD1. The germline V gene encodes CDR1 DFQATT and CDR2 SNEGSKA (reference sequence). The CDR3 consists of 16 residues. CDR3 sequence (DNA): TGCTGTGCGAGAGGTGGGACAGGGGGCGCCAACTATGGCTACACCTTC. Translation: CCARGGTGGANYGYTF.

In this sample, this clonotype turned up many times. V and J are TRBV25-1 and TRBJ1-3, with D uncertain. The V end lost 10 bases, the J end lost 0 bases, and 16 bases lay between the germline ends. Germline CDR1 is MGHDK and CDR2 is SYGVNS. CDR3 size: 15 residues. CDR3 DNA: TGTGCCACTTCGGGTTACAGATTCTCTGGAAACACCATATATTTT. Translation gives CATSGYRFSGNTIYF.

In its sample, this clonotype was seen many times. The chain is built from TRBV5-5 and TRBJ1-2; D gene ambiguous. V lost 1 base to trimming and J lost 0 bases, with 10 bases between them. The CDR3 extends over 15 amino acids. Germline V gene lookup returns CDR1 SGHKS and CDR2 YYEKEE (reference sequence). The CDR3 DNA reads as TGTGCCAGCAGCTTGTTGGCACAAACTAACTATGGCTACACCTTC. Its protein product is CASSLLAQTNYGYTF.

V and J are TRBV4-3 and TRBJ1-3; a possible D gene is TRBD1 (5 bases). Germline lookup yields CDR1 LGHNA and CDR2 YSLEER. The CDR3 covers 14 residues. V shed 1 base and J shed 3 bases, with 7 bases lying between them. CDR3 region: CASSQAGLGNTIYF. The CDR3 DNA sequence: TGCGCCAGCAGCCAAGCGGGACTTGGAAACACCATATATTTT.

This clonotype showed up many times. The chain uses TRBV7-9 and TRBJ2-2; perhaps TRBD1 as D (6 bases). The V gene's germline CDR1 is SEHNR and CDR2 FQNEAQ (reference sequence). The germline V and J ends were trimmed by 1 base and 3 bases, with 12 bases remaining between them. The CDR3 has 16 amino acids. The CDR3 coding sequence is TGTGCCAGCAGCTTAGTAGTGTCAGGGGACACCGGGGAGCTGTTTTTT. Translated: CASSLVVSGDTGELFF.

This clonotype has a count of ten or more. This chain uses TRBV2 with TRBJ2-1; D is perhaps TRBD2 (5 bases). V lost 5 bases to trimming and J lost 4 bases, with 6 bases between them. The CDR3 length is 12 residues. Germline CDR1 is SNHLY and CDR2 is FYNNEI. CDR3 in amino acids: CASSWTYNEQFF. For the CDR3, the DNA is TGTGCCAGCAGTTGGACTTACAATGAGCAGTTCTTC.

This clonotype appeared many times. The rearrangement uses TRBV25-1 and TRBJ1-3; D perhaps matches TRBD1 (5 bases). Trimming took off 0 bases at V and 0 bases at J, with 9 bases between the two ends. CDR1 and CDR2 from the germline V gene are MGHDK and SYGVNS. The CDR3 is 16 amino acids. The CDR3 reads CASSEYRRGSGNTIYF. The DNA for the CDR3 is TGTGCCAGCAGTGAATATCGGAGGGGCTCTGGAAACACCATATATTTT.

This clonotype was seen at least ten times. The chain recombines TRBV6-1 with TRBJ2-3; perhaps TRBD1 as D (6 bases). From germline, CDR1 is MNHNS and CDR2 SASEGT. The V gene lost 7 bases and the J gene lost 0 bases, with 14 bases spanning the gap. The CDR3 covers 15 residues. CDR3 DNA: TGTGCCAGCAACTTTTGGGGGCAGAGCACAGATACGCAGTATTTT. Its protein product is CASNFWGQSTDTQYF.

This clonotype was counted at least ten times. This chain links TRBV7-9 with TRBJ2-1; D gene uncertain. The CDR3 is made up of 14 amino acids. CDR1 SEHNR and CDR2 FQNEAQ come from the germline V gene (reference sequence). V lost 1 base and J lost 5, with 9 bases in between. The CDR3 loop is CASSLVRNNNEQFF. The CDR3 DNA is TGTGCCAGCAGCTTAGTCAGGAACAACAATGAGCAGTTCTTC. The full variable domain, rest sourced from reference TRBV7-9 and TRBJ2-1, is DTGVSQNPRHKITKRGQNVTFRCDPISEHNRLYWYRQTLGQGPEFLTYFQNEAQLEKSRLLSDRFSAERPKGSFSTLEIQRTEQGDSAMYLCASSLVRNNNEQFFGPGTRLTVL.

The sample holds many counts of this clonotype. V and J are TRBV18 and TRBJ2-7; D is possibly TRBD1 (5 bases). This CDR3 region has 13 residues. Trimming pared 2 bases from V and 6 bases from J, leaving 11 bases between. Germline V CDR1 and CDR2: KGHSH, LQKENI. CDR3 DNA sequence: TGTGCCAGCTCACCAATCGCAGGGTTCGAGCAGTACTTC. Protein sequence: CASSPIAGFEQYF.

This clonotype counts as medium-sized (0.01 to 0.1%). A read error may account for a junction end that differs from germline. This chain links TRBV5-6 with TRBJ2-4, with a weak D call TRBD2 (6 bases). CDR1 SGHDT and CDR2 YYEEEE come from the germline V gene. The CDR3 contains 12 residues. CDR3 DNA sequence: TGTGCCAGCAAGGCGGGACCAGGATCGCAATTTTTC. Amino acids: CASKAGPGSQFF.

This clonotype was seen at least ten times. The chain couples TRBV4-2 to TRBJ2-7; 10 bases align to TRBD2. The CDR3 runs 16 residues. Trimming removed 3 bases from V and 0 bases from J; junction bases left unmatched: 5. CDR1 is LGHNA and CDR2 is YNFKEQ in the germline V gene. Here the CDR3 reads CASSQLLAGVSYEQYF. The CDR3 DNA is TGTGCCAGCAGCCAGCTGCTAGCGGGGGTCTCCTACGAGCAGTACTTC.

This clonotype came up many times. The chain employs TRBV6-2 or TRBV6-3 and TRBJ2-2; 7 bases align to TRBD2. Trimming took 6 bases from V and 3 from J; bases not matched to a gene: 7. Germline values: CDR1 MNHEY, CDR2 SVGEGT. CDR3 length: 15 residues. The DNA for the CDR3 is TGTGCCAGCAGGACGGGGGGTGTGGACACCGGGGAGCTGTTTTTT. Its translation is CASRTGGVDTGELFF.

This clonotype was detected ten times or more. The CDR3 loop reads CSARDGSSSYNSPLHF. CDR3 coding DNA: TGCAGTGCTAGAGATGGGTCGAGCTCCTATAATTCACCCCTCCACTTT. V usage is TRBV20-1 and J usage is TRBJ1-6; D ambiguous. The CDR3 length is 16 residues. Deletions cut 0 bases from V and 0 bases from J, with 9 bases between. Germline CDR1 DFQATT, CDR2 SNEGSKA (reference sequence).

Ten or more counts support this clonotype. V gene TRBV20-1 combines with J gene TRBJ2-5; 8 bases agree with TRBD2. The CDR3 totals 12 residues. Trimming at V came to 6 bases and at J to 4 bases, leaving 4 bases not matched to a gene. Germline CDR1 reads DFQATT; CDR2 reads SNEGSKA (reference sequence). The CDR3 loop is CSARRGVETQYF. In DNA form, the CDR3 reads TGCAGTGCCCGGCGGGGGGTAGAGACCCAGTACTTC.